The 10 T cell receptor beta chains below come from one sample, sequenced in a study of shared clonotypes between healthy human individuals. Libraries were prepared by immunoSEQ multiplex PCR; TCRdb keeps only in-frame clonotypes and omits some of them. Of about 2 million clones in the sample, about 95% are singletons; the top ten hold about 1.1%. Positive CCR7 selection of CD45RO-negative cells yielded the naive CD8 cells, and terminally differentiated effector memory CD45RA+ cells were excluded. Input material: naive CD8+ T cells sorted from blood. The receptor source for this set is a man in his late teens or twenties in good health.

In this sample, this clone turned up once. The chain joins TRBV27 to TRBJ2-2; D unresolved. V lost 1 base to trimming and J lost 5 bases, with 14 bases between them. There are 16 residues in the CDR3. Per the germline V gene, CDR1 is MNHEY and CDR2 is SMNVEV (reference sequence). The CDR3 DNA is TGTGCCAGCAGTTTATTGGCGGTGGTTGGGACCGGGGAGCTGTTTTTT. It is translated as CASSLLAVVGTGELFF.

The V call is TRBV7-8, the J call TRBJ2-7, with 9 bases lining up with TRBD1. Per the germline V gene, CDR1 is SGHVS and CDR2 is FQNEAQ. J was trimmed by 6 bases and V by 8 bases; bases with no gene match: 11. CDR3 length: 14 amino acids. The CDR3 reads CASGTTGGEGEQYF. The CDR3, as DNA: TGTGCCAGCGGGACCACAGGGGGCGAAGGCGAGCAGTACTTC.

The V gene is TRBV11-2, the J gene TRBJ2-2; D ambiguous. The V gene's germline CDR1 is SGHAT and CDR2 FQNNGV. The CDR3 contains 14 residues. V was cut by 0 bases and J by 7 bases, with 9 bases left in between. The CDR3 DNA is TGTGCCAGCAGCTTAGATCCCGCGGACGGGGAGCTGTTTTTT. This encodes CASSLDPADGELFF. Variable domain in full (rest from reference TRBV11-2 and TRBJ2-2): EAGVAQSPRYKIIEKRQSVAFWCNPISGHATLYWYQQILGQGPKLLIQFQNNGVVDDSQLPKDRFSAERLKGVDSTLKIQPAKLEDSAVYLCASSLDPADGELFFGEGSRLTVL.

Details on this clone: Other DNA sequences in the sample encode the same CDR3. V gene TRBV11-2 combines with J gene TRBJ2-7, with 7 bases lining up with TRBD2. In germline, CDR1 is SGHAT, CDR2 FQNNGV. The CDR3 is made up of 14 amino acids. The junction had 3 bases not matched to a gene; V was cut back by 2 bases and J by 2 bases. This chain's CDR3 is CASSLPGLAYEQYF. CDR3 nucleotide sequence: TGTGCCAGCAGCTTACCCGGACTAGCCTACGAGCAGTACTTC.

This clone was detected only a few times. One junction end disagrees with the germline gene, perhaps due to a read error. This specimen includes other DNA sequences encoding the same CDR3. This chain joins TRBV6-1 and TRBJ1-5, with D possibly being TRBD1 (6 bases). The CDR3 length is 14 residues. The germline gives CDR1 MNHNS, CDR2 SASEGT. The CDR3 protein is CASRQTGRNQPQHF. CDR3 coding DNA: TGTGCCAGCAGACAGACAGGCCGCAACCAGCCCCAGCATTTT.

As to this clone: Additional DNA sequences in this sample encode the identical CDR3. The rearrangement uses TRBV5-1 and TRBJ2-1; 7 bases line up with TRBD2. Trimming cost V 1 base and J 3 bases; bases outside gene matches: 4. Germline lookup yields CDR1 SGHRS and CDR2 YFSETQ. The length of the CDR3 is 15 residues. DNA for the CDR3: TGCGCCAGCAGCTTGTCGAGCGGGGTCTACAATGAGCAGTTCTTC. Residues: CASSLSSGVYNEQFF.

The sample holds one count of this clone. The genes are TRBV27 and TRBJ2-7, with D perhaps matching TRBD1 (6 bases). V lost 1 base and J 3 bases, leaving 10 bases between the germline ends. CDR1 and CDR2 (germline): MNHEY, SMNVEV (reference sequence). This CDR3 spans 14 amino acids. The CDR3 nucleotides read TGTGCCAGCAGTTTATTAGGACAGAACTACGAGCAGTACTTC. It yields the protein CASSLLGQNYEQYF.

V and J are TRBV7-9 and TRBJ2-5; possible D gene TRBD1, 6 bases. V lost 5 bases, J lost 4 bases, and 11 bases lay in between. CDR1 and CDR2 from the germline V gene are SEHNR and FQNEAQ (reference sequence). This CDR3 contains 13 residues. The CDR3 spells CASSQTGRETQYF. CDR3 bases: TGTGCCAGCAGCCAAACAGGGAGAGAGACCCAGTACTTC. Supplemented by reference TRBV7-9 and TRBJ2-5, the full variable domain reads DTGVSQNPRHKITKRGQNVTFRCDPISEHNRLYWYRQTLGQGPEFLTYFQNEAQLEKSRLLSDRFSAERPKGSFSTLEIQRTEQGDSAMYLCASSQTGRETQYFGPGTRLLVL.

J is TRBJ2-5 and V is TRBV13, with a weak D call TRBD2 (6 bases). This CDR3 region has 15 residues. Germline V gives CDR1 PRHDT, CDR2 FYEKMQ (reference sequence). Trimming took 3 bases from V and 2 from J, leaving 13 bases between them. The chain's CDR3 is CASSLPGGLQETQYF. Here the CDR3 DNA reads TGTGCCAGCAGCTTGCCTGGGGGACTTCAAGAGACCCAGTACTTC.

J is TRBJ2-7 and V is TRBV4-2; D remains ambiguous. Deletions cut 1 base from V and 0 bases from J, with 10 bases between. The CDR3 runs to 15 residues. Germline values: CDR1 LGHNA, CDR2 YNFKEQ. CDR3 sequence reads: CASSQALFSSYEQYF. In nucleotides, the CDR3 is TGTGCCAGCAGCCAAGCACTCTTCAGCTCCTACGAGCAGTACTTC.